This TCR beta chain originates from a study of T cell repertoires in cytomegalovirus infection. Findings and caveats of the study: Totalled public TCR beta family frequency picked out people who carried CMV plus the relevant HLA. HLA-C-restricted CMV clonotypes gave the most frequent clonotype in two of eight donors.

This clonotype was picked up many times. Antigen unknown. TCRdb reprocessed the reads with MiXCR, giving one entry per CDR3 protein. Here the sample spans around 100,000 distinct CDR3 sequences, under 55% being singletons. The ends were cut back, 3 bases at V and 7 bases at J, with 13 bases in the middle. The germline V gene has CDR1 MNHEY and CDR2 SMNVEV (reference sequence). This CDR3 has 14 residues. Sequencing used CD8+ T cells from cultured PBMCs, obtained from culture after CMV antigen stimulation. The clonotype originates from a human donor in good health (CMV status not recorded). Some clones in this sample may be carry-over from other donors' samples. The chain has TRBV27 and TRBJ1-5, with D possibly being TRBD1 (5 bases). For the CDR3, the DNA is TGTGCCAGCAGTTTCGCCAGGGCCGAACAGCCCCAGCATTTT. Protein sequence: CASSFARAEQPQHF.